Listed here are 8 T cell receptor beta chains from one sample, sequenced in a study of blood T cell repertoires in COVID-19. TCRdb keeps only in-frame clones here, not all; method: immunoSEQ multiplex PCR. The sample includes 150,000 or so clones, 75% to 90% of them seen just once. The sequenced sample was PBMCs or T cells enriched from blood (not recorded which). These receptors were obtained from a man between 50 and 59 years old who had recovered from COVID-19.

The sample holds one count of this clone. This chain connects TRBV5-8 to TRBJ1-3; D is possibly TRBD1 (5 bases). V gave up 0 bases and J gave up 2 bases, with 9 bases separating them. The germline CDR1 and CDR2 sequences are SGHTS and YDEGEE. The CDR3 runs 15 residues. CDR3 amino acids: CASSLGRGPGNTIYF. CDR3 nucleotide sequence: TGTGCCAGCAGCTTGGGGAGGGGACCTGGAAACACCATATATTTT.

The chain's CDR3 is CATSREPGQGFGNEQFF. CDR3 bases: TGTGCCACCAGCAGGGAGCCGGGACAGGGGTTTGGGAATGAGCAGTTCTTC. V is TRBV15 and J is TRBJ2-1, with 10 nucleotides matching TRBD1. This CDR3 has 17 amino acids. The trim removed 3 bases at V and 7 bases at J, leaving 12 bases unmatched. CDR1 and CDR2 (germline): LNHNV, YYDKDF (reference sequence).

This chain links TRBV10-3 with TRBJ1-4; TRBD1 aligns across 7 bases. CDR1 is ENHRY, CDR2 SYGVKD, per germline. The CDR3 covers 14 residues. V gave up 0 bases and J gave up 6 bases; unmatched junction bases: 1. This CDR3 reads CAISESGTDEKLFF. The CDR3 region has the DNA TGTGCCATCAGTGAGTCGGGGACAGATGAAAAACTGTTTTTT.

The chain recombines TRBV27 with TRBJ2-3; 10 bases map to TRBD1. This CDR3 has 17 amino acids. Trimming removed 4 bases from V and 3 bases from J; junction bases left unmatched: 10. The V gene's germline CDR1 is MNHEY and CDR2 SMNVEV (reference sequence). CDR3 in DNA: TGTGCCAGCAGTTCAGCCGCCTGGACAGGGGGGACAGATACGCAGTATTTT. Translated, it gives CASSSAAWTGGTDTQYF.

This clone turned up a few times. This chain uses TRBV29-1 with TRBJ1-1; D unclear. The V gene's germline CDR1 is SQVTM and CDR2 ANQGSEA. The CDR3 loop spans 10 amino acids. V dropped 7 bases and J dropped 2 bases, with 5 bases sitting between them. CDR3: CSAVNTEAFF. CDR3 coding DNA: TGCAGCGCCGTCAACACTGAAGCTTTCTTT.

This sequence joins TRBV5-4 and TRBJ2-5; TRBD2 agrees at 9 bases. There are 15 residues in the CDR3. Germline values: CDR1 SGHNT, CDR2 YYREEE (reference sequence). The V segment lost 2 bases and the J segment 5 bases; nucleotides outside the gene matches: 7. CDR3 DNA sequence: TGTGCCAGCAGCTTATCCCTAGCGGGGAGGGAGACCCAGTACTTC. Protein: CASSLSLAGRETQYF.

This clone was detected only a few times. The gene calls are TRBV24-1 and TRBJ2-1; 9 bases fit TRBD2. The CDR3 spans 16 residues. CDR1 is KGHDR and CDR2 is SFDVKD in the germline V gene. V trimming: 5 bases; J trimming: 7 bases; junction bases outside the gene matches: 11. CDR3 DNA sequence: TGTGCCACCAGTGCTGGGCTAGCGGGACTATATAATGAGCAGTTCTTC. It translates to CATSAGLAGLYNEQFF.

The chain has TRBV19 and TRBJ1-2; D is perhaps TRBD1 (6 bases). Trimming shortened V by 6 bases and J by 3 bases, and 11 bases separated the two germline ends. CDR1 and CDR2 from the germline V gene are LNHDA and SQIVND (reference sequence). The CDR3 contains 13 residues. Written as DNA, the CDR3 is TGTGCCAGTAGAAAGGACAGTGACTATGGCTACACCTTC. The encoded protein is CASRKDSDYGYTF.